The subject of this entry is one T cell receptor beta chain. Antigen specificity is unknown. This sample stems from a study of cytomegalovirus exposure and HLA in healthy donors. The primer mix had 60 Vbeta and 13 Jbeta primers. TCRdb's table, derived via immunoSEQ multiplex PCR, lists solely in-frame clones and lacks some. The sample holds approximately 150,000 clones, 70% to 80% seen once. General study results and limits: Under 20,000 TCR beta sequences were associated with HLA alleles at 0.05 false discovery rate in a later analysis. Researchers reported in a later analysis that common viral pathogens appeared linked to several top clusters. Segments of the TCR beta V type were, in most cases, productive about 87% or about 30% of the time in an earlier analysis.

This receptor was taken from a woman aged 40 to 50 in good health and CMV-seronegative. Material for sequencing was PBMCs.

The CDR3 protein is CASRAGGAPAFF. CDR3 bases: TGTGCCAGTCGTGCAGGGGGTGCCCCCGCTTTCTTT. The chain uses TRBV19 and TRBJ1-1, with TRBD1 matching 7 bases. The germline CDR1 and CDR2 sequences are LNHDA and SQIVND (reference sequence). The junction had 11 bases not matched to a gene; V was cut back by 8 bases and J by 11 bases. The CDR3 length is 12 residues.